This entry is about one TCR beta chain. Antigen specificity is unknown. This CDR3 contains 13 residues. The germline V gene has CDR1 SGHVS and CDR2 FNYEAQ. V trimming: 1 base; J trimming: 7 bases; junction bases outside the gene matches: 3. This entry is derived from a study of chemoradiotherapy in HPV16-positive cancers. General observations from the study: Only two HPV16-positive patients supplied the functional HPV-specificity definition. For HPV16-positive patients, expanding HPV-responsive T cells associated with longer recurrence-free survival. Candidate HPV-specific clones and E7-related TCR motifs grew in tumor during treatment.

The assay was immunoSEQ multiplex PCR, and TCRdb's table has in-frame clones only and misses some. The repertoire holds over 7,000 clones, about 89% seen once, with roughly 3.5% in the top ten. V is TRBV7-6 and J is TRBJ1-1, with 7 nucleotides matching TRBD1. Sampling took place from a patient who underwent chemoradiotherapy. The receptor comes from a human donor with HPV-associated anogenital cancer. DNA of the CDR3: TGTGCCAGCAGCTTAGGACAGGGCCTTGAAGCTTTCTTT. Translated: CASSLGQGLEAFF.